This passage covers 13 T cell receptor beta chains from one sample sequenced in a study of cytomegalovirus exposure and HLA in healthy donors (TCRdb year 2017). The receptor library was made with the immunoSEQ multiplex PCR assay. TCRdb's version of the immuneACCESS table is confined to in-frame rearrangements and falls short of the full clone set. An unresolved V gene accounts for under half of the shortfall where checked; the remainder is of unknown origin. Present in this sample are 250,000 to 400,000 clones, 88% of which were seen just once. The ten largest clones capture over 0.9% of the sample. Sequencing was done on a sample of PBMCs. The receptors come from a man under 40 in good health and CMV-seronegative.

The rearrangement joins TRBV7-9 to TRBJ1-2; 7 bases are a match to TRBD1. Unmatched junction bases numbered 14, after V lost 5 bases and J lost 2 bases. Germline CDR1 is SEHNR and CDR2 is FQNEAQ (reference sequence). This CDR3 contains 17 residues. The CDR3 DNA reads TGTGCCAGCAGCCCCCGGGACAGCGTTACCCTCAACTATGGCTACACCTTC. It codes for CASSPRDSVTLNYGYTF.

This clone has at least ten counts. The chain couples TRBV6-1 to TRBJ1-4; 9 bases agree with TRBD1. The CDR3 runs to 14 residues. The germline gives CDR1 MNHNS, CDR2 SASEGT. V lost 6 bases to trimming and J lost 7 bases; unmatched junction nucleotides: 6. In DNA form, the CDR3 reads TGTGCCAGCAGCCCCGGGACAGGGTCTGAAAAACTGTTTTTT. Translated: CASSPGTGSEKLFF.

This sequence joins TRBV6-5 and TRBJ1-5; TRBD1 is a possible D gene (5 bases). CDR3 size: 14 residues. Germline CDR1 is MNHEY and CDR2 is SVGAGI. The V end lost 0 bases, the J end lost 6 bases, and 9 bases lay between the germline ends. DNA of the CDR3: TGTGCCAGCAGTTACTCAGGGGTGGCTCAGCCCCAGCATTTT. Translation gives CASSYSGVAQPQHF.

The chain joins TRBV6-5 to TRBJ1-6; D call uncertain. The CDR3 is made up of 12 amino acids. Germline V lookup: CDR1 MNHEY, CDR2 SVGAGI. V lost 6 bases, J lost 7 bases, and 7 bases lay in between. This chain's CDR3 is CASRTYNSPLHF. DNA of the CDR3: TGTGCCAGCAGGACATACAATTCACCCCTCCACTTT.

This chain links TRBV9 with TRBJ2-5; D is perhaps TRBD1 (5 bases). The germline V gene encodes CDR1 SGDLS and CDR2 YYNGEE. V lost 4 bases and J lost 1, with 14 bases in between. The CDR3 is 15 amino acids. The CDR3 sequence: CASSPFTGSQETQYF. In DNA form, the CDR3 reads TGTGCCAGCAGCCCATTTACAGGTTCCCAAGAGACCCAGTACTTC.

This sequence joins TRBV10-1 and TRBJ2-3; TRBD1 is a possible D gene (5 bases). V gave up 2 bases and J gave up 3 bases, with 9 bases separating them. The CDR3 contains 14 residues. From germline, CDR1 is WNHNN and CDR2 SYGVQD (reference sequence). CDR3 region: CASSERQGTDTQYF. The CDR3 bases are TGCGCCAGCAGTGAGAGGCAGGGTACAGATACGCAGTATTTT.

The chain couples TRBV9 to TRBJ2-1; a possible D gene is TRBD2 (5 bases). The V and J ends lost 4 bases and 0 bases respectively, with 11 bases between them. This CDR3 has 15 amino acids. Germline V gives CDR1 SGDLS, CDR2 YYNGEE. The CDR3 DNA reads TGTGCCAGCAGCCCCGAGGGATCCTCCTACAATGAGCAGTTCTTC. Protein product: CASSPEGSSYNEQFF.

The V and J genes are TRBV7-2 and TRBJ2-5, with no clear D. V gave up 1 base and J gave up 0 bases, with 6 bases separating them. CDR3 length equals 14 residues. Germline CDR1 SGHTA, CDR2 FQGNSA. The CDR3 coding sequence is TGTGCCAGCAGCTTAGGACTGCACCAAGAGACCCAGTACTTC. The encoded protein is CASSLGLHQETQYF.

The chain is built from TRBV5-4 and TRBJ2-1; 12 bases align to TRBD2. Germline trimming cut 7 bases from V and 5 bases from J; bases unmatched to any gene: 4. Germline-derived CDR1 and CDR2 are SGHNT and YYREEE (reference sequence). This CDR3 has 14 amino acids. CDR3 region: CASEGLAGNNEQFF. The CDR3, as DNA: TGTGCCAGCGAAGGACTAGCGGGGAACAATGAGCAGTTCTTC.

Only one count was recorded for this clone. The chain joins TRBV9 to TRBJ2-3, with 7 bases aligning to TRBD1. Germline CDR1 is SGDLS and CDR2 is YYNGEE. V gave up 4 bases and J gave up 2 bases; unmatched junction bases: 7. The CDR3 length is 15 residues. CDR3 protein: CASSRGQDNTDTQYF. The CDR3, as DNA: TGTGCCAGCAGCCGAGGACAGGACAACACAGATACGCAGTATTTT. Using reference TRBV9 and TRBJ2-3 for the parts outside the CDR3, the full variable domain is DSGVTQTPKHLITATGQRVTLRCSPRSGDLSVYWYQQSLDQGLQFLIQYYNGEERAKGNILERFSAQQFPDLHSELNLSSLELGDSALYFCASSRGQDNTDTQYFGPGTRLTVL.

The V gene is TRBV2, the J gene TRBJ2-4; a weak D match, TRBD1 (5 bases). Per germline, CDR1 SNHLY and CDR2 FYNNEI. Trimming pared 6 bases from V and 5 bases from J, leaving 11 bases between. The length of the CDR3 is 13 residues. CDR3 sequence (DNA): TGTGCCAGCAGCAGGGAACATGAAAACATTCAGTACTTC. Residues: CASSREHENIQYF.

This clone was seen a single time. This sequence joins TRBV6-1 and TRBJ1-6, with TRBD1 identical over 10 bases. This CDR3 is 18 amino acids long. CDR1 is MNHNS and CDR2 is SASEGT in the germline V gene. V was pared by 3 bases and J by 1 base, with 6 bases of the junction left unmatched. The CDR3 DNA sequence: TGTGCCAGCAGTGATACCTGGGACAGGGGATCCTATAATTCACCCCTCCACTTT. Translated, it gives CASSDTWDRGSYNSPLHF.

The CDR3 DNA reads as TGTGCCAGCAGTGATGGACCGGGACAGGTACCAGATACGCAGTATTTT. Translation: CASSDGPGQVPDTQYF. This chain uses TRBV5-4 with TRBJ2-3, with 8 positions matching TRBD1. There are 16 residues in the CDR3. The trim removed 5 bases at V and 4 bases at J, leaving 12 bases unmatched. Looked up from germline, CDR1 is SGHNT and CDR2 is YYREEE (reference sequence).